The 3 T cell receptor beta chains in this list originate from one sample, sequenced in a study of T cells after yellow fever vaccination. TCRdb re-analysed the 5' RACE reads in MiXCR, keeping a single row per CDR3 protein. Among hundreds of thousands of distinct CDR3 sequences listed, roughly a sixth were seen once. Source: PBMCs, taken before the yellow fever booster vaccination. These receptor sequences come from a man younger than 35 who received the YFV17D yellow fever vaccine.

This clonotype was recorded a few times. The chain carries TRBV27 and TRBJ1-6; D is undetermined. CDR3 length: 15 amino acids. Trimming left V 6 bases short and J 7 bases short, with 16 bases between. The V gene's germline CDR1 is MNHEY and CDR2 SMNVEV (reference sequence). The CDR3 loop reads CASSKFPVGNSPLHF. In DNA, the CDR3 is TGTGCCAGCAGCAAGTTTCCCGTGGGGAATTCACCCCTCCACTTT.

The chain has TRBV12-3 or TRBV12-4 and TRBJ2-5; D call uncertain. The CDR3 covers 12 residues. V was clipped by 4 bases and J by 7 bases, with 10 bases between them. CDR3 bases: TGTGCCAGCAGTTCGAATCACGGGACCCAGTACTTC. Translation: CASSSNHGTQYF.

V gene TRBV2 combines with J gene TRBJ2-1; maybe TRBD2 (6 bases). Germline assignment: CDR1 SNHLY and CDR2 FYNNEI. CDR3 size: 14 residues. V shed 11 bases and J shed 8 bases, with 22 bases lying between them. In DNA form, the CDR3 reads TGTGCCTCCTCATTTGGAGGGAGTAGGGATGAGCAGTTCTTC. Protein product: CASSFGGSRDEQFF.